The subject of this entry is one T cell receptor beta chain. The sample belongs to a study of blood T cell repertoires in COVID-19. TCRdb keeps only in-frame clones here, not all; method: immunoSEQ multiplex PCR. The profile shows around 480,000 clones, approximately 89% of them singletons. The CDR3 is 16 amino acids. V lost 3 bases, J lost 11 bases, and 24 bases lay in between. CDR1 and CDR2 from the germline V gene are MNHEY and SMNVEV (reference sequence). The TCR sequence derives from a woman aged 45-65 years with COVID-19, enrolled during active disease. Sequenced input: peripheral blood. The V and J genes are TRBV27 and TRBJ2-3; a weak D match, TRBD2 (6 bases). The DNA for the CDR3 is TGTGCCAGCAGTTTTCAACTTTCCGGGACTTCCGACAAGCAGTATTTT. Its translation is CASSFQLSGTSDKQYF.